One and the same sample provided the 5 T cell receptor beta chains below, sequenced in a study of cytomegalovirus exposure and HLA in healthy donors (TCRdb year 2017). Library preparation used the immunoSEQ multiplex PCR assay. A mixture of 60 forward primers for TCR Vbeta segments and 13 reverse primers for TCR Jbeta segments was used in the multiplex PCR. Here the immuneACCESS table is served through TCRdb, limited to in-frame sequences with V and J called. Missing clones are a known gap in these copies; in checked studies unresolved V genes cover under half, and the rest lacks a known reason. The sample includes around 130,000 clones, with roughly 70% observed a single time. The top ten clones comprise 6.6% of the sample. The sample was PBMCs. The receptors were sampled from a middle-aged man in good health and CMV-seropositive.

The chain employs TRBV2 and TRBJ2-1, with TRBD2 identical over 8 bases. Germline V gene data show CDR1 as SNHLY and CDR2 as FYNNEI. The CDR3 runs 13 residues. V lost 8 bases to trimming and J lost 7 bases; unmatched junction nucleotides: 7. CDR3 amino acids: CASESGGNNEQFF. The CDR3 DNA is TGTGCCAGCGAATCGGGAGGGAATAATGAGCAGTTCTTC.

This clone appeared once. V is TRBV18 and J is TRBJ1-2, with TRBD1 identical over 8 bases. The germline V gene encodes CDR1 KGHSH and CDR2 LQKENI. V shed 4 bases and J 6 bases; nucleotides not matched to a gene: 4. This CDR3 is built from 13 residues. The CDR3 here is CASSHGQGNGYTF. CDR3 coding DNA: TGTGCCAGCTCACATGGACAGGGTAATGGCTACACCTTC.

J is TRBJ2-2 and V is TRBV9; 8 positions agree with TRBD1. V lost 2 bases and J lost 1; bases outside the gene matches: 4. Germline-derived CDR1 and CDR2 are SGDLS and YYNGEE. The CDR3 spans 16 residues. The CDR3 coding sequence is TGTGCCAGCAGCGTCATTGACAGGGGGAACACCGGGGAGCTGTTTTTT. Protein product: CASSVIDRGNTGELFF.

The chain links TRBV29-1 to TRBJ2-7; TRBD2 aligns across 11 bases. CDR1 and CDR2 (germline): SQVTM, ANQGSEA. The CDR3 is 16 amino acids. The junction had 13 bases not matched to a gene; V was cut back by 7 bases and J by 2 bases. The CDR3 bases are TGCAGCGCCGTCCTCGTAGCGGGAGGGAATCCCTACGAGCAGTACTTC. Its translation: CSAVLVAGGNPYEQYF.

The chain has TRBV27 and TRBJ1-6; TRBD1 is a possible D gene (6 bases). Trimming took off 6 bases at V and 8 bases at J, with 11 bases between the two ends. Germline CDR1 reads MNHEY; CDR2 reads SMNVEV (reference sequence). The CDR3 runs 13 residues. CDR3 sequence: CASRGGGYSPLHF. As DNA, the CDR3 is TGTGCCAGCAGGGGAGGGGGTTATTCACCCCTCCACTTT.